The present T cell receptor (beta chain) was sequenced within a study of cytomegalovirus exposure and HLA in healthy donors. PCR involved 60 Vbeta and 13 Jbeta primers. The protocol was immunoSEQ multiplex PCR, while the TCRdb copy is restricted to in-frame clones and leaves out a portion. The sample includes some 110,000 clones, 77% of them seen just once. Looked up from germline, CDR1 is SGHRS and CDR2 is YFSETQ. V gave up 3 bases and J gave up 7 bases, with 10 bases separating them. The CDR3 has 12 amino acids. The sample comprised PBMCs. The chain joins TRBV5-1 to TRBJ2-5; no clear D. The sequence derives from a woman aged 35 to 49 in good health and CMV-seropositive. The CDR3 reads CASSSVRGTQYF. The CDR3, as DNA: TGCGCCAGCAGCTCCGTTCGCGGGACCCAGTACTTC.